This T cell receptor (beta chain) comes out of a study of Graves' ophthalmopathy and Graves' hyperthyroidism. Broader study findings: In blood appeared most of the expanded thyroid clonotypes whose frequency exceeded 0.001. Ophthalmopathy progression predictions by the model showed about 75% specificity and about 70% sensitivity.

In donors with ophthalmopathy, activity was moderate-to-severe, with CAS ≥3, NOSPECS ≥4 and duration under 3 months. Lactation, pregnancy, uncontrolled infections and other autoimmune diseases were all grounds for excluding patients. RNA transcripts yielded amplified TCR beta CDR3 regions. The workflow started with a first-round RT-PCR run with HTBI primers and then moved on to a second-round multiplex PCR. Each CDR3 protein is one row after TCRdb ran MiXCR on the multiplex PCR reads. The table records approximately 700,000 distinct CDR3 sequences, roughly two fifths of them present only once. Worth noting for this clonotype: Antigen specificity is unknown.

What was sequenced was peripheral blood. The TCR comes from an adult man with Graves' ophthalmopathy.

CDR3 in amino acids: CASSQEFRSRQETQYF. The CDR3 DNA follows: TGTGCCAGCAGCCAAGAGTTTCGGAGCCGGCAAGAGACCCAGTACTTC. This rearrangement joins TRBV2 to TRBJ2-5; D is unresolved. The CDR3 runs to 16 residues. The ends were cut back, 6 bases at V and 2 bases at J, with 19 bases in the middle. The germline gives CDR1 SNHLY, CDR2 FYNNEI.